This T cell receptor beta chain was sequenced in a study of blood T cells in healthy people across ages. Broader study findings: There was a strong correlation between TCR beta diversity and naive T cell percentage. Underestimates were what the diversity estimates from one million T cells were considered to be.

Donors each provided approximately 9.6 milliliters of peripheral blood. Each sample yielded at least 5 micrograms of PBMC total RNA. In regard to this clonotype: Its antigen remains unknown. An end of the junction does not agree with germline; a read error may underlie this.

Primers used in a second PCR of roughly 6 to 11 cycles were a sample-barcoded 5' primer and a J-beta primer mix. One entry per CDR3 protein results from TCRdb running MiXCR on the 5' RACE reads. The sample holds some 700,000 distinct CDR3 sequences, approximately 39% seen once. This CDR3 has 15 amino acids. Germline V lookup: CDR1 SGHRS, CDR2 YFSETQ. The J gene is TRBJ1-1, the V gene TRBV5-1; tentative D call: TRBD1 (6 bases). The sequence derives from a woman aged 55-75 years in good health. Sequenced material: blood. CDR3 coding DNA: TGCGCCGGCAGCATAGAACCGGGACACCCGAGTGAAGCTTTCTTT. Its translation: CAGSIEPGHPSEAFF.